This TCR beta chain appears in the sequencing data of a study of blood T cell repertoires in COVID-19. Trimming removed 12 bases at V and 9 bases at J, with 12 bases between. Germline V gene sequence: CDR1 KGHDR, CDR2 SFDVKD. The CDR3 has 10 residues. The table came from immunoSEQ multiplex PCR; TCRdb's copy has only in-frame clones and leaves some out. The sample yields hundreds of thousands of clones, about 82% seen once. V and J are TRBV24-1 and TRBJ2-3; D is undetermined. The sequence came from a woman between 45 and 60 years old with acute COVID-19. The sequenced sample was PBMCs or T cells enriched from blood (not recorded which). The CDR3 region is CAPLPSTQYF. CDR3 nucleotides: TGTGCCCCCCTACCGTCGACGCAGTATTTT.